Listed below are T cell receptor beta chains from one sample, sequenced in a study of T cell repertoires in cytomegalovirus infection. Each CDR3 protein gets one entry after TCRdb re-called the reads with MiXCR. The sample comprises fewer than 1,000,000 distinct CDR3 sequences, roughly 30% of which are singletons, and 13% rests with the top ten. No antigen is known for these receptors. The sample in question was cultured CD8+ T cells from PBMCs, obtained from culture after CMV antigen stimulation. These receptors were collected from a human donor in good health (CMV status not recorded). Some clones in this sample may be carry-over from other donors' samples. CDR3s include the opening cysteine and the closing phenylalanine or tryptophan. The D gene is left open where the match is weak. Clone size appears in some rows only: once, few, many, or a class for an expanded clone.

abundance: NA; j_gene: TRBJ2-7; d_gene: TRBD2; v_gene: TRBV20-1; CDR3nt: TGCAGTGCTAGTCGGCGGGGGGGTATATACGAGCAGTACTTC; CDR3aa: CSASRRGGIYEQYF
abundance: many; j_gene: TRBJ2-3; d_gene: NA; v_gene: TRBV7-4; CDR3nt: TGTGCCAGCAGCGCGCAGGGCACAGATACGCAGTATTTT; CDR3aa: CASSAQGTDTQYF
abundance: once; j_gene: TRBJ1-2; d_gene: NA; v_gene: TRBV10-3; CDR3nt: TGTGCCATCAGTGAGTCGAAGGTAGGGTCGAACTATGGCTACACCTTC; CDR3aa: CAISESKVGSNYGYTF
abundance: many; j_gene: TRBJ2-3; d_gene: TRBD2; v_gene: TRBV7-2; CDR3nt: TGTGCCAGCAGCCAAGACCCTCTAGCGGGGGGGTTCACAGATACGCAGTATTTT; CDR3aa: CASSQDPLAGGFTDTQYF
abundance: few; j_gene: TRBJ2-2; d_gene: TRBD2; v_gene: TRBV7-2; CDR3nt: TGTGCCAGCAGCTTAGTTTGGACTAGCGGGGGGGGCGGGGAGCTGTTTTTT; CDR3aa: CASSLVWTSGGGGELFF
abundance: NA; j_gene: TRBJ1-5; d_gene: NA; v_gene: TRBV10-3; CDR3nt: TGTGCCATCAGTGAGTGGGCAGGGAATCAGCCCCAGCATTTT; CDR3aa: CAISEWAGNQPQHF
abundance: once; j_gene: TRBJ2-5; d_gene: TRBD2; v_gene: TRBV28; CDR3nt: TGTGCCACCCTACTCAGACTAGCGGGGGGAGAGACCCAGTACTTC; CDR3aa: CATLLRLAGGETQYF
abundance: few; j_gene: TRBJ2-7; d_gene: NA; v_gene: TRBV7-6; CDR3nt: TGTGCCAGCAGTCCGGACGCGGGGGCCGAGCAGTACTTC; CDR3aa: CASSPDAGAEQYF
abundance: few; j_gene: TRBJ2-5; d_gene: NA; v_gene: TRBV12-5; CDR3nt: TGTGCTAGTGGTTTATGGGTTAACGGAGGAGAGACCCAGTACTTC; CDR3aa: CASGLWVNGGETQYF
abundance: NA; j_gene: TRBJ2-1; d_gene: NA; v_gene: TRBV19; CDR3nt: TGTGCCAGCAAAGAGGGCCCTGGAACGGCCTTTCCCCTGTACAATGAGCAGTTCTTC; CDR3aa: CASKEGPGTAFPLYNEQFF
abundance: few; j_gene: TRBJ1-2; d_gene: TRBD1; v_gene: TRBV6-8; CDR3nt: TGTGCCAGCAGCCTCGACAGGGGAATATGGGGCTACACCTTC; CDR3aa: CASSLDRGIWGYTF
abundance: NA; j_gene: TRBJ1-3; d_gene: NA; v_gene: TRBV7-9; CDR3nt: TGTGCCAGCAGCGCGGTCGGAGGGCCTGGAAACACCATATATTTT; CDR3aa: CASSAVGGPGNTIYF
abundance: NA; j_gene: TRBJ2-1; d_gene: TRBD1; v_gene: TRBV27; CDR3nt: TGTGCCAGCAGTCTTTTGAACAGGGGGGATGAGCAGTTCTTC; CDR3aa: CASSLLNRGDEQFF
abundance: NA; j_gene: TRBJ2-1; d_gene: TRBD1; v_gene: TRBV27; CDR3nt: TGTGCCAGCAGAGGGCCAAAGGGACAGGGGCCATACAATGAGCAGTTCTTC; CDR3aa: CASRGPKGQGPYNEQFF
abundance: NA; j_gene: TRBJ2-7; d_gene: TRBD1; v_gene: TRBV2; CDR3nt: TGTGCCAGCAGTGAAGCGCTAGGACAGGAGGAGTATAGGGCCTACGAGCAGTACTTC; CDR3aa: CASSEALGQEEYRAYEQYF
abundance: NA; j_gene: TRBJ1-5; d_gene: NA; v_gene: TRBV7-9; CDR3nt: TGTGCCAGCAGCCGGGGCCAAATCCAGCCCCAGCATTTT; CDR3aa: CASSRGQIQPQHF
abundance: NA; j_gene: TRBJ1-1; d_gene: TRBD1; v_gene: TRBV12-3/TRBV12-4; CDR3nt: TGTGCCAGCAGCCCACAGGGGGTGGGCACTGAAGCTTTCTTT; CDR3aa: CASSPQGVGTEAFF
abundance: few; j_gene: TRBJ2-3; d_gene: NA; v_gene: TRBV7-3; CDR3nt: TGTGCCAGCAGCTCCCATCTAGAGGATACGCAGTATTTT; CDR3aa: CASSSHLEDTQYF
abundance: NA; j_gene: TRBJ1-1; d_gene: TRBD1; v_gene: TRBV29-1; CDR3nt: TGCAGCGTTAGGACAGGGGGCACTGAAGCTTTCTTT; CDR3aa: CSVRTGGTEAFF
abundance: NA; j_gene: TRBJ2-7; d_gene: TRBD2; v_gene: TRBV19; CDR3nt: TGTGCCAGTAGTACAGGACTAGATCCCCCCTACGAGCAGTACTTC; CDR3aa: CASSTGLDPPYEQYF
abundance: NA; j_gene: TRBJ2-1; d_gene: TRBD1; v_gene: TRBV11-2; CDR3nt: TGTGCCAGCAGCCGAGATCAGGGGGCTTACAATGAGCAGTTCTTC; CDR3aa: CASSRDQGAYNEQFF
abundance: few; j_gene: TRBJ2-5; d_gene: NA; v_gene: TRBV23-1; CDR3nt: TGCGCCAGCAGTCCTTACGCGGGACGGAGGGGCGAAGAGACCCAGTACTTC; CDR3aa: CASSPYAGRRGEETQYF
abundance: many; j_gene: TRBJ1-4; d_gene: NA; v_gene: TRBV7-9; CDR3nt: TGTGCCAGCAGCGGAGGTGAAAAACTGTTTTTT; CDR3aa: CASSGGEKLFF
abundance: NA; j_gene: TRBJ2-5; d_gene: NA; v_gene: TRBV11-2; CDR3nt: TGTGCCAGCAGCGACTCGGAAGAGACCCAGTACTTC; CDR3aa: CASSDSEETQYF
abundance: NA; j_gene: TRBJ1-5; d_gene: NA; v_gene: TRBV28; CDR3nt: TGTGCCAGCAGTTTGGCAGCCGTTAGCAATCAGCCCCAGCATTTT; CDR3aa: CASSLAAVSNQPQHF
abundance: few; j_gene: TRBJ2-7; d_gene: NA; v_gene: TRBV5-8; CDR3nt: TGTGCCAGCAGCTTCCTCCTCAGCTCCTACGAGCAGTACTTC; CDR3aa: CASSFLLSSYEQYF
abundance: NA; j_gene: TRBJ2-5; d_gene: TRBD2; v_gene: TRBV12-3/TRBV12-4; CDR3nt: TGTGCCAGCAGTTCCTGGACTAGCGGGGAAGAGACCCAGTACTTC; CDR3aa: CASSSWTSGEETQYF
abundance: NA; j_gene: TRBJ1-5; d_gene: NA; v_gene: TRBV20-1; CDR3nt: TGCAGTGCTAGGTCCGGCTTCAATCAGCCCCAGCATTTT; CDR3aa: CSARSGFNQPQHF
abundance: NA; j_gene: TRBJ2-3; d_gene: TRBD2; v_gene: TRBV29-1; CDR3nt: TGCAGCGGGGATGGGGGGGACCGCTTCACAGATACGCAGTATTTT; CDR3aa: CSGDGGDRFTDTQYF
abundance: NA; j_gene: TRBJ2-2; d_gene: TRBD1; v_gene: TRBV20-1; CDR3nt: TGCAGTGCTGAAATGGTATTAACAGGGGAAGGTCCCGGGGAGCTGTTTTTT; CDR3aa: CSAEMVLTGEGPGELFF
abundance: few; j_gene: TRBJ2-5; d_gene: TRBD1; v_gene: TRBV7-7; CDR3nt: TGTGCTAGCAGCCCGGGACAGGGGTTAGAAGAGACCCAGTACTTC; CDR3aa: CASSPGQGLEETQYF
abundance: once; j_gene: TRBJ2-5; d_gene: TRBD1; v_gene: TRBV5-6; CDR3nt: TGTGCCAGCAGCGCCGTGGGACAGGGGCTAGAGACCCAGTACTTC; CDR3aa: CASSAVGQGLETQYF
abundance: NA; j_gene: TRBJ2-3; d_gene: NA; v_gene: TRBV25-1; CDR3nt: TGTGCCAGCAGTGAATCAGGTGATGCCTCCACAGATACGCAGTATTTT; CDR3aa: CASSESGDASTDTQYF
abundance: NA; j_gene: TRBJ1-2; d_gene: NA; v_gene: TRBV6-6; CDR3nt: TGTGCCAGCAGTTACTCCACCTCTAGCCGGGGAGACTATGGCTACACCTTC; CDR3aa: CASSYSTSSRGDYGYTF
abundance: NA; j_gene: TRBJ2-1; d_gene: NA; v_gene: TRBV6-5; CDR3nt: TGTGCCAGCAGTTACTCGAATACTTACAATGAGCAGTTCTTC; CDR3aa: CASSYSNTYNEQFF
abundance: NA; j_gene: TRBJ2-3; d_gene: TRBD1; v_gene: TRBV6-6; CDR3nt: TGTGCCAGCAGTTGGCCGGGACAGGGAATGGCAGATACGCAGTATTTT; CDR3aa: CASSWPGQGMADTQYF
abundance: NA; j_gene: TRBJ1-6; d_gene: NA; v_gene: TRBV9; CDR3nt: TGTGCCAGCAGCGTAGATGGCCTCGGGCCCCTCCACTTT; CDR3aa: CASSVDGLGPLHF
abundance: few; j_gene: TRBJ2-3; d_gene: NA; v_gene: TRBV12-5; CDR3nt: TGTGCTAGTGGCCCAGGGGGGTTCAGAGATACGCAGTATTTT; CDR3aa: CASGPGGFRDTQYF
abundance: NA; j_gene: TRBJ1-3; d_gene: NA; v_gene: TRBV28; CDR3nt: TGTGCCAGCAGTTTAGAGGTTAAGGGCTCTGGAAACACCATATATTTT; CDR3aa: CASSLEVKGSGNTIYF
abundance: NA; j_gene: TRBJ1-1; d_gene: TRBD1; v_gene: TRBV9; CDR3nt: TGTGCCAGCAGCGGGACAGGGGGTTCGAGCTCTGAAGCTTTCTTT; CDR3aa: CASSGTGGSSSEAFF
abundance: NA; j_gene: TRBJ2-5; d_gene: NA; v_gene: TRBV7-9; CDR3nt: TGTGTCAGCAGAGGGGGGGGGCACGAGACCCAGTACTTC; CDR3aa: CVSRGGGHETQYF
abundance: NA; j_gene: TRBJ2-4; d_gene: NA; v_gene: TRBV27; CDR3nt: TGTGCCAGCAGGGACAGTTTAGCCAAAAACATTCAGTACTTC; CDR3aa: CASRDSLAKNIQYF
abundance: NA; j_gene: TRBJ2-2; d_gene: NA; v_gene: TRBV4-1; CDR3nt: TGCGCCAGCAGCCAAGTCACCCACGAACTGAACACCGGGGAGCTGTTTTTT; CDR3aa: CASSQVTHELNTGELFF